Following are 8 T cell receptor beta chains from one sample sequenced in a study of Graves' ophthalmopathy and Graves' hyperthyroidism. Amplification of TCR beta CDR3 regions used RNA transcripts. First-round RT-PCR employed HTBI primers, with a second-round multiplex PCR after it. TCRdb reprocessed the multiplex PCR reads via MiXCR and lists one record per CDR3 protein. The repertoire holds roughly 400,000 distinct CDR3 sequences, roughly 14% seen once, with approximately 7% in the top ten. Sequenced material: peripheral blood. The receptor source for this set is a woman younger than 30 with stable Graves' hyperthyroidism.

This clonotype was observed a few times. The chain recombines TRBV24-1 with TRBJ2-5, with a tentative D call TRBD1 (5 bases). The CDR3 runs 15 residues. Trimming removed 3 bases from V and 5 bases from J, with 15 bases in between. The V gene's germline CDR1 is KGHDR and CDR2 SFDVKD. The CDR3 DNA follows: TGTGCCACCAGTGATCCCCGGACAATTTGGGAGACCCAGTACTTC. This sequence encodes CATSDPRTIWETQYF.

This clonotype was counted many times. The V gene is TRBV5-1, the J gene TRBJ1-6, with TRBD1 matching 9 bases. The V and J ends lost 2 bases and 8 bases, in that order; junction bases with no gene match: 8. The CDR3 runs 16 residues. Germline CDR1 is SGHRS and CDR2 is YFSETQ. The CDR3: CASSFLGQGSDSPLHF. CDR3 DNA sequence: TGCGCCAGCAGCTTCCTGGGACAGGGCTCGGATTCACCCCTCCACTTT.

Many counts were recorded for this clonotype. The V call is TRBV12-3 or TRBV12-4, the J call TRBJ1-1; TRBD1 might be the D (5 bases). The CDR3 extends over 11 amino acids. The ends were cut back, 6 bases at V and 11 bases at J, with 13 bases in the middle. CDR3 in amino acids: CASSPQGGAFF. Here the CDR3 DNA reads TGTGCCAGCAGCCCCCAGGGTGGGGCTTTCTTT.

In this sample, this clonotype turned up many times. The CDR3 coding sequence is TGTGCCAGCAGTTTCACAGGTAGCTCCTACGAGCAGTACTTC. It translates to CASSFTGSSYEQYF. The V call is TRBV6-5, the J call TRBJ2-7; a possible D gene is TRBD1 (5 bases). Germline V CDR1 and CDR2: MNHEY, SVGAGI. The CDR3 spans 14 residues. V lost 4 bases to trimming and J lost 0 bases, with 10 bases between them.

This chain joins TRBV6-1 and TRBJ1-1; D perhaps matches TRBD1 (5 bases). The germline V and J ends were trimmed by 6 bases and 1 base, with 15 bases remaining between them. Germline loops: CDR1 MNHNS, CDR2 SASEGT. The CDR3 has 15 amino acids. In nucleotides, the CDR3 is TGTGCCAGCAGCACCGGCGGGGCAGGGAACACTGAAGCTTTCTTT. It codes for CASSTGGAGNTEAFF.

This clonotype appeared many times. The chain links TRBV6-4 to TRBJ2-5; 9 bases are shared with TRBD2. CDR1 MRHNA and CDR2 SNTAGT come from the germline V gene. The CDR3 length is 18 residues. Unmatched junction bases numbered 15, after V lost 2 bases and J lost 5 bases. The CDR3 DNA reads as TGTGCCAGCAGTGACGCAGATCTTGGCGGGGGGGCCTTTGAGACCCAGTACTTC. It encodes CASSDADLGGGAFETQYF.

The rearrangement uses TRBV6-1 and TRBJ2-7; 13 bases map to TRBD2. V lost 4 bases, J lost 4 bases, and 4 bases stayed unmatched. This CDR3 has 15 residues. Germline V gives CDR1 MNHNS, CDR2 SASEGT. The CDR3 region has the DNA TGTGCCAGCAGTGCATGGACTAGCGGGGGATACGAGCAGTACTTC. It codes for CASSAWTSGGYEQYF.

This rearrangement joins TRBV6-1 to TRBJ1-2, with D maybe TRBD1 (6 bases). There are 14 residues in the CDR3. Germline lookup yields CDR1 MNHNS and CDR2 SASEGT. V shed 6 bases and J shed 7 bases, with 18 bases lying between them. Written as DNA, the CDR3 is TGTGCCAGCAGGCATACAACAGGGCGGGGTGGCTACACCTTC. Its protein product is CASRHTTGRGGYTF.